Here is one T cell receptor beta chain with its context. Its cognate antigen is unknown. A second PCR of roughly 7 to 11 cycles used a sample-barcoded 5' primer and a J-beta primer mix. From the 5' RACE reads, TCRdb called clonotypes with MiXCR, one entry per CDR3 protein. The sample lists 780,000 or so distinct CDR3 sequences, roughly 25% occurring once. This specimen comes from a study of blood T cells in healthy people across ages. Study results and limitations: Diversity was higher, and naive CD4+ cells more numerous, in long-lived donors than in aged donors.

This same sample was also part of a study on T cells of mothers and their children.

The clonotype was recovered from a boy aged 10-17 years in good health. The sequenced sample consisted of blood.

CDR3 DNA: TGTGCCAGCAGTTCCGACATGGGCGTCTACTCCTACAATGAGCAGTTCTTC. It is translated as CASSSDMGVYSYNEQFF. The gene calls are TRBV12-3 or TRBV12-4 and TRBJ2-1; no reliable D call. The CDR3 covers 17 residues. V gave up 4 bases and J gave up 0 bases, with 16 bases separating them.